Described below is a single TCR beta chain sequence and its context. Antigen: not known. These data come from a study of long-term antiretroviral therapy in people with HIV. At survey level, the immunoSEQ assay was run in its v3.0 version. Sequencing used immunoSEQ multiplex PCR; TCRdb keeps in-frame clones, though not all of them. The data hold 30,000 to 40,000 clones, with approximately 85% observed a single time. Post-ART PBMC samples numbered at least two per donor, and pre-ART ones at least one. General study results and limits: Post-treatment diversity went higher with ART but stayed below transplant donor controls. When set beside controls, HIV repertoires had CDR3 length ranges that were narrower. Clones that expanded before ART (that is, prior to treatment) dominated the repertoire at all time points.

This CDR3 comprises 13 residues. Between the trimmed V and J ends, which lost 5 bases and 0 bases, there was a span of 8 bases. Germline CDR1 SGHNT, CDR2 YENEEA. The source material was unsorted PBMCs, sampled 3.3 years after starting antiretroviral therapy. This chain joins TRBV11-3 and TRBJ2-7; D remains unclear. The TCR comes from a man between 18 and 35 years old with HIV. The CDR3 sequence: CASSPRHSYEQYF. The CDR3 bases are TGTGCCAGCAGCCCCCGACACTCCTACGAGCAGTACTTC.